What follows are 10 T cell receptor beta chains derived from one specimen sequenced in a study of blood T cell repertoires in COVID-19. The assay was immunoSEQ multiplex PCR, and TCRdb's table has in-frame clones only and misses some. The sample holds a few hundred thousand clones, approximately 90% seen once. What was sequenced was peripheral blood. These receptors were taken from a middle-aged woman with acute or convalescent COVID-19.

The J gene is TRBJ1-2, the V gene TRBV3-1 (or the pseudogene TRBV3-2); 10 positions agree with TRBD1. Germline CDR1 LGHDT, CDR2 YNNKEL (reference sequence). The V segment lost 4 bases and the J segment 7 bases; nucleotides outside the gene matches: 12. The CDR3 is 16 amino acids. The CDR3 loop is CASSPTMTGGAGGYTF. The CDR3 bases are TGTGCCAGCAGCCCAACTATGACAGGGGGCGCAGGTGGCTACACCTTC.

V usage is TRBV2 and J usage is TRBJ1-1, with TRBD1 matching 9 bases. V lost 7 bases and J lost 4; bases outside the gene matches: 4. In germline, CDR1 is SNHLY, CDR2 FYNNEI. This CDR3 is 13 amino acids long. Here the CDR3 reads CASTGQGFTEAFF. In DNA form, the CDR3 reads TGTGCCAGCACCGGACAGGGGTTCACTGAAGCTTTCTTT. Drawing the rest from reference TRBV2 and TRBJ1-1, the complete variable domain is EPEVTQTPSHQVTQMGQEVILRCVPISNHLYFYWYRQILGQKVEFLVSFYNNEISEKSEIFDDQFSVERPDGSNFTLKIRSTKLEDSAMYFCASTGQGFTEAFFGQGTRLTVV.

The V gene is TRBV5-1, the J gene TRBJ2-2, with TRBD2 matching 8 bases. V gave up 5 bases and J gave up 5 bases; unmatched junction bases: 8. This CDR3 comprises 15 residues. CDR1 is SGHRS and CDR2 is YFSETQ in the germline V gene. The CDR3 loop reads CASSFLAGATGELFF. CDR3 sequence (DNA): TGCGCCAGCAGTTTTCTAGCGGGTGCAACCGGGGAGCTGTTTTTT.

The J gene is TRBJ1-3, the V gene TRBV6-5; D uncertain. The V gene lost 6 bases and the J gene lost 4 bases, with 10 bases spanning the gap. Per the germline V gene, CDR1 is MNHEY and CDR2 is SVGAGI. CDR3 size: 13 residues. This CDR3 is CASRPPSGNTIYF. CDR3 bases: TGTGCCAGCAGACCTCCTAGCGGAAACACCATATATTTT.

V is TRBV19 and J is TRBJ1-2; 7 nucleotides line up with TRBD1. This CDR3 comprises 14 residues. Germline values: CDR1 LNHDA, CDR2 SQIVND (reference sequence). V trimming: 3 bases; J trimming: 8 bases; junction bases outside the gene matches: 9. The CDR3 is CASSITGAREGYTF. The DNA of the CDR3 is TGTGCCAGTAGTATCACAGGGGCAAGGGAGGGCTACACCTTC.

The chain couples TRBV7-9 to TRBJ2-7; no clear D. V lost 5 bases, J lost 0 bases, and 17 bases lay in between. There are 16 residues in the CDR3. Per the germline V gene, CDR1 is SEHNR and CDR2 is FQNEAQ (reference sequence). The CDR3 region has the DNA TGTGCCAGCAGCGCAGGAAGCTTGTTTAGCTCCTACGAGCAGTACGTC. Its translation: CASSAGSLFSSYEQYV.

J is TRBJ2-2 and V is TRBV7-8; 10 bases are shared with TRBD2. This CDR3 has 17 residues. Germline V gene lookup returns CDR1 SGHVS and CDR2 FQNEAQ. V lost 1 base to trimming and J lost 5 bases; unmatched junction nucleotides: 7. CDR3 in amino acids: CASSLGLAGVQTGELFF. CDR3 coding DNA: TGTGCCAGCAGCTTAGGCCTAGCGGGGGTACAGACCGGGGAGCTGTTTTTT.

The genes are TRBV2 and TRBJ2-5; possibly TRBD2 for D (6 bases). Trimming shortened V by 8 bases and J by 1 base, and 11 bases separated the two germline ends. The germline V gene has CDR1 SNHLY and CDR2 FYNNEI. The CDR3 length is 13 residues. CDR3 region: CASLRDFQETQYF. The CDR3 DNA reads as TGTGCCAGCTTGAGGGACTTCCAAGAGACCCAGTACTTC.

The chain recombines TRBV14 with TRBJ1-2; D is unresolved. CDR3 length: 13 amino acids. CDR1 and CDR2 (germline): SGHDN, FVKESK. The ends were cut back, 3 bases at V and 4 bases at J, with 9 bases in the middle. The CDR3 loop is CASSQASIYGYTF. The CDR3 DNA reads as TGTGCCAGCAGCCAGGCCTCCATCTATGGCTACACCTTC.

This chain joins TRBV4-2 and TRBJ2-5, with D possibly matching TRBD2 (6 bases). Germline V gives CDR1 LGHNA, CDR2 YNFKEQ. This CDR3 region has 14 residues. The V end was cut by 1 base, the J end by 4 bases, with 10 bases between. The CDR3 sequence is CASSQGRAGETQYF. CDR3 in DNA: TGTGCCAGCAGCCAAGGGAGGGCGGGAGAGACCCAGTACTTC.